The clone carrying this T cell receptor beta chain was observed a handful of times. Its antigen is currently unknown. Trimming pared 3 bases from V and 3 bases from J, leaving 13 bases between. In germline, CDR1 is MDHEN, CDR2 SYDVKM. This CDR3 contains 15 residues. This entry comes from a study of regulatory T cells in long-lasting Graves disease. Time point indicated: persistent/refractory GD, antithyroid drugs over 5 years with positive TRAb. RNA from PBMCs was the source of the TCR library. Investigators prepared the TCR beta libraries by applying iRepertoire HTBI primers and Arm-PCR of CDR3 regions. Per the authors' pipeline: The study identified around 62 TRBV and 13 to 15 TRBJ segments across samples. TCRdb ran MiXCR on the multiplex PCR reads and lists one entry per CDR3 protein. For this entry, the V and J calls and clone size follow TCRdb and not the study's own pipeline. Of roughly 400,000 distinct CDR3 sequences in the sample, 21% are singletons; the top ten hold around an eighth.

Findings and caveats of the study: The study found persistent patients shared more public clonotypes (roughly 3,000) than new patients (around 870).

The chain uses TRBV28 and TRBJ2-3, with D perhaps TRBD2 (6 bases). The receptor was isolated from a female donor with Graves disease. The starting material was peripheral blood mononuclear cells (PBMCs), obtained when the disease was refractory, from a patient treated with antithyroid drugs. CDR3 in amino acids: CASSFPPAGTDTQYF. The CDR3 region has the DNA TGTGCCAGCAGTTTTCCCCCGGCGGGAACAGATACGCAGTATTTT.